A single sample gave rise to the 7 T cell receptor beta chains below, sequenced in a study of T cells in localized non-small cell lung cancer. The data were produced by immunoSEQ multiplex PCR, yet TCRdb's version contains in-frame clones alone and is incomplete. The sample consists of roughly 86,000 clones, almost 85% of them appearing once. Material: peripheral blood, obtained before any cancer treatment. The source is a man aged 40 to 70 with stage I lung adenocarcinoma.

This chain joins TRBV27 and TRBJ1-2, with TRBD1 matching over 9 bases. Germline loops: CDR1 MNHEY, CDR2 SMNVEV (reference sequence). J was trimmed by 8 bases and V by 2 bases; bases with no gene match: 6. The CDR3 has 14 amino acids. The CDR3 sequence: CASSLTGGAGGYTF. The CDR3 DNA is TGTGCCAGCAGTTTAACAGGGGGCGCGGGAGGCTACACCTTC.

V is TRBV5-1 and J is TRBJ1-1, with D possibly TRBD1 on 6 matching bases. CDR3 length: 17 amino acids. Between the trimmed V and J ends, which lost 0 bases and 3 bases, there was a span of 18 bases. Germline-derived CDR1 and CDR2 are SGHRS and YFSETQ. CDR3 nucleotide sequence: TGCGCCAGCAGCTTGGCCATGGTAGCAGGGACATACACTGAAGCTTTCTTT. It translates to CASSLAMVAGTYTEAFF. The complete variable domain, with remaining parts taken from reference TRBV5-1 and TRBJ1-1, reads KAGVTQTPRYLIKTRGQQVTLSCSPISGHRSVSWYQQTPGQGLQFLFEYFSETQRNKGNFPGRFSGRQFSNSRSEMNVSTLELGDSALYLCASSLAMVAGTYTEAFFGQGTRLTVV.

This clone was counted a single time. The chain has TRBV15 and TRBJ2-7; 9 bases fit TRBD2. Germline CDR1 LNHNV, CDR2 YYDKDF (reference sequence). The CDR3 contains 16 residues. J gave up 3 bases and V 3 bases, and 9 bases lay outside the gene matches. The CDR3 nucleotides read TGTGCCACCAGCAGCTTGCGGGGGGGCGCAATCTACGAGCAGTACTTC. It yields the protein CATSSLRGGAIYEQYF.

J is TRBJ1-1 and V is TRBV5-1; maybe TRBD1 (6 bases). Germline-derived CDR1 and CDR2 are SGHRS and YFSETQ. V was cut by 4 bases and J by 5 bases, with 12 bases left in between. This CDR3 has 13 amino acids. CDR3 in amino acids: CASSLQGDTEAFF. CDR3 sequence (DNA): TGCGCCAGCAGCCTACAGGGAGATACTGAAGCTTTCTTT.

The CDR3 sequence: CAWSVNLGSEAFF. The CDR3, as DNA: TGTGCCTGGAGTGTCAACTTGGGCAGTGAAGCTTTCTTT. The chain has TRBV30 and TRBJ1-1, with D uncertain. Trimming removed 0 bases from V and 7 bases from J, with 12 bases in between. Germline assignment: CDR1 GTSNPN and CDR2 SVGIG (reference sequence). CDR3 size: 13 residues.

In its sample, this clone was seen once. The CDR3 sequence: CASSLVTEATQYF. DNA of the CDR3: TGTGCCAGCAGCTTAGTGACGGAGGCGACCCAGTACTTC. The chain employs TRBV7-8 and TRBJ2-5; tentative D call: TRBD2 (5 bases). The CDR3 has 13 residues. Germline assignment: CDR1 SGHVS and CDR2 FQNEAQ. V shed 1 base and J shed 7 bases, with 10 bases lying between them.

In its sample, this clone ranks as medium-sized. This chain uses TRBV19 with TRBJ2-7; D may be TRBD1 or TRBD2 (5 bases each). The CDR3 has 14 amino acids. The ends were cut back, 3 bases at V and 3 bases at J, with 12 bases in the middle. In germline, CDR1 is LNHDA, CDR2 SQIVND (reference sequence). CDR3 residues: CASSIGAGGYEQYF. As DNA, the CDR3 is TGTGCCAGTAGTATCGGGGCAGGAGGCTACGAGCAGTACTTC.